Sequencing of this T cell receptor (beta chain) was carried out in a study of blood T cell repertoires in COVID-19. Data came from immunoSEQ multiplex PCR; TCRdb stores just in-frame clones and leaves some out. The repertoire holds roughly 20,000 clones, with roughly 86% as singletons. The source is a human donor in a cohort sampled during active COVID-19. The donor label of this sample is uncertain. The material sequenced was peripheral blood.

The CDR3 region has the DNA TGCGCCAGCAGCTTGGGACAGATCAATGAAAAACTGTTTTTT. Translated, it gives CASSLGQINEKLFF. V is TRBV5-1 and J is TRBJ1-4, with D tentatively TRBD1 (5 bases). This CDR3 spans 14 amino acids. V lost 0 bases to trimming and J lost 5 bases, with 8 bases between them. The germline gives CDR1 SGHRS, CDR2 YFSETQ.